This TCR beta chain was sequenced in a study of T cells in Graves' hyperthyroidism and ophthalmopathy. RNA transcripts were the template for amplifying TCR beta CDR3 regions. A set of HTBI primers served as the primers for a first-round RT-PCR of the TCR CDR3. TCRdb recomputed calls from the multiplex PCR reads with MiXCR, one row per CDR3 protein. There are hundreds of thousands of distinct CDR3 sequences in the sample; 14% occur only once, and 14% lies in the top ten. The J segment lost 5 bases and the V segment lost 0 bases, leaving 5 bases of the junction unmatched. The CDR3 is made up of 15 amino acids. Germline-derived CDR1 and CDR2 are SGHRS and YFSETQ. This clonotype was recorded many times. Antigen: not known. Points from the study as a whole: Classification by a 13 V-J model distinguished ophthalmopathy from stable hyperthyroidism.

This TCR was recovered from a woman aged 40 to 50 with Graves' hyperthyroidism. Sequences were obtained from blood. The chain employs TRBV5-1 and TRBJ2-7; 10 nucleotides line up with TRBD2. The CDR3 DNA is TGCGCCAGCAGCTTGGTAGCTAGCGGGAGAGACGAGCAGTACTTC. As protein: CASSLVASGRDEQYF. The whole variable domain, filled in from reference TRBV5-1 and TRBJ2-7, reads KAGVTQTPRYLIKTRGQQVTLSCSPISGHRSVSWYQQTPGQGLQFLFEYFSETQRNKGNFPGRFSGRQFSNSRSEMNVSTLELGDSALYLCASSLVASGRDEQYFGPGTRLTVT.